This T cell receptor beta chain was recorded in a study of cytomegalovirus exposure and HLA in healthy donors. General study points: The availability of immune exposure information extended only to CMV serostatus.

PCR primers comprised 60 Vbeta and 13 Jbeta primers. Original processing notes: An analysis that came later counted roughly 87 million unique TCR beta chains, approximately 10 million shared. Profiled with immunoSEQ multiplex PCR; TCRdb holds only in-frame clones, not every one. The V and J calls and clone size come from that table; D and trimming were worked out from the DNA. Of roughly 170,000 clones in the sample, around 80% are singletons; the top ten hold 4.5%. About this clone: Its antigen remains unknown.

Germline V gives CDR1 SQVTM, CDR2 ANQGSEA. The CDR3 has 15 amino acids. V shed 8 bases, J shed 0 bases, and the junction held 10 bases outside the gene matches. The chain recombines TRBV29-1 with TRBJ2-3, with 8 bases lining up with TRBD2. The source is a woman aged 45-65 years in good health and CMV-seropositive. The sequencing sample was made of PBMCs. CDR3 sequence reads: CSLRQRGLSTDTQYF. The CDR3 coding sequence is TGCAGCTTGCGCCAGCGGGGGCTTAGCACAGATACGCAGTATTTT.